These 3 T cell receptor beta chains were sequenced from one sample in a study (dated by TCRdb to 2015 to 2017). Tregs were isolated as CD4+CD25+CD127-/low cells. The method behind the library was 5' RACE. TCRdb shows the sequencer as Illumina MiSeq. The raw public data were reprocessed by TCRdb itself: fastp quality trimming at Q25, MiXCR clonotype calling, in-frame beta chains only. Records with the same CDR3 protein are collapsed into one entry carrying the most frequent genes and DNA. Recorded for this sample are tens of thousands of distinct CDR3 sequences; 26% of them occurred a single time. Less than 2.5% of the sample goes to the ten largest clones. Sequencing was performed on tumor-infiltrating Tregs sorted from the breast tumor. These TCRs come from a female donor with breast cancer.

For this clonotype: This may be a read error, as it is one base from a much larger clone. V is TRBV20-1 and J is TRBJ1-6, with 7 bases matching TRBD1. V shed 0 bases and J 11 bases; nucleotides not matched to a gene: 10. This CDR3 spans 15 amino acids. The germline gives CDR1 DFQATT, CDR2 SNEGSKA (reference sequence). CDR3 residues: CSARDRGGRDPPLHF. DNA of the CDR3: TGCAGTGCTAGAGATCGAGGGGGCAGGGATCCACCCCTCCACTTT.

The V and J genes are TRBV5-1 and TRBJ1-4; D uncertain. V shed 3 bases and J shed 5 bases, with 11 bases lying between them. Germline CDR1 is SGHRS and CDR2 is YFSETQ. The CDR3 extends over 14 amino acids. The chain's CDR3 is CASSSILGNEKLFF. The CDR3 coding sequence is TGCGCCAGCAGCTCTATTCTGGGGAATGAAAAACTGTTTTTT.

The CDR3 sequence is CASSPRTAYEQYF. CDR3 DNA: TGTGCCAGCAGCCCCAGGACAGCCTACGAGCAGTACTTC. The genes are TRBV7-6 and TRBJ2-7; a weak D match, TRBD1 (6 bases). The germline gives CDR1 SGHVS, CDR2 FNYEAQ. The CDR3 sequence is 13 residues long. Trimming removed 5 bases from V and 2 bases from J, with 10 bases in between.